A selection of T cell receptor beta chains follows, all from one sample in a study of blood T cell repertoires in COVID-19. Repertoires were generated with immunoSEQ multiplex PCR, while TCRdb's copy carries only in-frame clones and drops some. The table includes 380,000 or so clones, roughly 88% detected once. The sample comprised PBMCs or T cells enriched from blood (not recorded which). These receptors came from a woman aged 25 to 39 with acute COVID-19. The CDR3 runs from the conserved cysteine through the conserved F or W. D genes are given only for firm matches. Expanded clones are given a class, and other clones once, few, many or no size at all.

TRBD1	TRBV6-4	16	TRBJ1-2	NA	CASSDYGQGTNYGYTF	TGTGCCAGCAGTGACTATGGACAGGGGACCAACTATGGCTACACCTTC
NA	TRBV4-2	16	TRBJ1-5	NA	CASSQDVAVLDQPQHF	TGTGCCAGCAGCCAAGATGTGGCAGTCCTCGATCAGCCCCAGCATTTT
TRBD2	TRBV24-1	16	TRBJ2-7	NA	CATSDPRHGGIYEQYF	TGTGCCACCAGTGATCCCCGACACGGGGGGATCTACGAGCAGTACTTC
TRBD1	TRBV5-1	13	TRBJ2-7	NA	CASSFRDSYEQYF	TGCGCCAGCAGCTTCCGGGACAGCTACGAGCAGTACTTC
NA	TRBV5-8	14	TRBJ1-1	NA	CASRLGGGYTEAFF	TGTGCCAGCAGACTAGGGGGTGGATACACTGAAGCTTTCTTT
NA	TRBV7-2	13	TRBJ2-7	NA	CASSLPGVSEQYF	TGTGCCAGCAGTTTACCCGGGGTTAGCGAGCAGTACTTC
NA	TRBV18	14	TRBJ1-6	NA	CASSQSSEPSPLHF	TGTGCCAGCTCACAATCGTCAGAACCTTCACCCCTCCACTTT
TRBD1	TRBV9	14	TRBJ1-2	once	CASSVGTGNYGYTF	TGTGCCAGCAGCGTAGGGACAGGCAACTATGGCTACACCTTC
NA	TRBV4-3	17	TRBJ2-2	NA	CASSQEMGRGGTGELFF	TGCGCCAGCAGCCAAGAGATGGGAAGGGGGGGCACCGGGGAGCTGTTTTTT
TRBD1	TRBV9	16	TRBJ1-1	NA	CASSGGDRDFATEAFF	TGTGCCAGCAGCGGAGGGGACAGGGATTTTGCCACTGAAGCTTTCTTT
TRBD1	TRBV6-5	15	TRBJ1-2	NA	CASSYSRQGAYGYTF	TGTGCCAGCAGTTACTCGAGACAGGGGGCCTATGGCTACACCTTC
NA	TRBV2	14	TRBJ2-4	once	CASSEGGSKNIQYF	TGTGCCAGCAGTGAAGGAGGCAGCAAAAACATTCAGTACTTC
TRBD1	TRBV5-1	19	TRBJ2-6	NA	CASSPRTGLEPPRANVLTF	TGCGCCAGCAGCCCTCGGACAGGGCTTGAACCCCCGCGAGCCAACGTCCTGACTTTC
NA	TRBV30	14	TRBJ1-5	NA	CAWSERGGGQPQHF	TGTGCCTGGAGTGAGCGAGGTGGAGGTCAGCCCCAGCATTTT
NA	TRBV9	13	TRBJ2-7	NA	CASSPDSSYEQYF	TGTGCCAGCAGCCCGGACAGCTCCTACGAGCAGTACTTC
NA	TRBV3-1/TRBV3-2	15	TRBJ1-2	once	CASSQGHFSIYGYTF	TGTGCCAGCAGCCAAGGACACTTTTCCATCTATGGCTACACCTTC
TRBD1	TRBV7-9	16	TRBJ2-2	NA	CASSSGTGENTGELFF	TGTGCCAGCAGCTCTGGGACAGGGGAGAACACCGGGGAGCTGTTTTTT
NA	TRBV14	17	TRBJ2-1	NA	CASSQGGAGSSYNEQFF	TGTGCCAGCAGCCAAGGGGGAGCCGGCAGCTCCTACAATGAGCAGTTCTTC
NA	TRBV19	16	TRBJ1-1	NA	CASSIGQGFISTEAFF	TGTGCCAGTAGTATTGGGCAGGGATTCATTAGCACTGAAGCTTTCTTT
NA	TRBV20-1	11	TRBJ2-1	NA	CSARSEDEQFF	TGCAGTGCTAGGAGCGAGGATGAGCAGTTCTTC
TRBD1	TRBV10-1	15	TRBJ2-1	NA	CASSASGTGGHEQFF	TGCGCCAGCAGTGCCTCCGGGACAGGGGGACATGAGCAGTTCTTC
NA	TRBV12-5	14	TRBJ1-6	few	CATRSGQDNSPLHF	TGTGCTACTCGTTCGGGACAAGATAATTCACCCCTCCACTTT
NA	TRBV20-1	11	TRBJ1-1	NA	CSGQLDTEAFF	TGCAGTGGACAATTGGACACTGAAGCTTTCTTT
NA	TRBV19	19	TRBJ1-5	NA	CASSTPVRGGLYSNQPQHF	TGTGCCAGTAGTACCCCCGTACGTGGGGGACTATATAGCAATCAGCCCCAGCATTTT
TRBD2	TRBV19	14	TRBJ2-1	NA	CASSIVGLGNEQFF	TGTGCCAGTAGTATAGTGGGACTAGGCAATGAGCAGTTCTTC
TRBD2	TRBV3-1/TRBV3-2	15	TRBJ2-1	NA	CASSQGLADYNEQFF	TGTGCCAGCAGCCAAGGCCTAGCGGACTACAATGAGCAGTTCTTC
NA	TRBV30	12	TRBJ2-1	NA	CAWSAYNNEQFF	TGTGCCTGGAGTGCGTATAACAATGAGCAGTTCTTC
NA	TRBV6-1	14	TRBJ1-3	NA	CASSEQGGGNTIYF	TGTGCCAGCAGTGAACAAGGGGGAGGAAACACCATATATTTT
TRBD2	TRBV6-5	15	TRBJ2-1	NA	CASSYYGGASNEQFF	TGTGCCAGCAGTTATTACGGGGGGGCGAGCAATGAGCAGTTCTTC
NA	TRBV7-2	12	TRBJ2-5	NA	CASSSFQETQYF	TGTGCCAGCAGCTCTTTTCAAGAGACCCAGTACTTC
TRBD1	TRBV3-1/TRBV3-2	17	TRBJ1-4	NA	CASSPGTGDPSREKLFF	TGTGCCAGCAGCCCGGGGACAGGGGACCCTTCGAGGGAAAAACTGTTTTTT
TRBD1	TRBV14	18	TRBJ1-6	few	CASSQERTGGAYNSPLHF	TGTGCCAGCAGCCAAGAAAGGACAGGGGGCGCTTATAATTCACCCCTCCACTTT
NA	TRBV7-8	16	TRBJ2-7	NA	CASSSQGRAGFYEQYF	TGTGCCAGCAGCTCCCAGGGCCGGGCAGGTTTTTACGAGCAGTACTTC
NA	TRBV14	15	TRBJ2-5	NA	CASSLGVGFQETQYF	TGTGCCAGCAGCCTCGGAGTAGGATTCCAAGAGACCCAGTACTTC
TRBD1	TRBV15	19	TRBJ2-7	NA	CATSRDSPQGAKNPYEQYF	TGTGCCACCAGCAGAGATTCACCCCAGGGGGCGAAAAACCCCTACGAGCAGTACTTC
NA	TRBV9	15	TRBJ2-7	NA	CASSFRGTPGYEQYF	TGTGCCAGCAGCTTTAGGGGGACCCCGGGTTACGAGCAGTACTTC
NA	TRBV3-1/TRBV3-2	15	TRBJ2-1	NA	CASSQEATIDNEQFF	TGTGCCAGCAGCCAAGAAGCTACTATCGACAATGAGCAGTTCTTC
NA	TRBV5-6	12	TRBJ1-2	NA	CASSLDLSGYTF	TGTGCCAGCAGCTTGGATCTCTCCGGCTACACCTTC
TRBD1	TRBV6-5	15	TRBJ1-1	NA	CASSYSGQGRAEAFF	TGTGCCAGCAGTTACTCGGGACAGGGTCGCGCTGAAGCTTTCTTT
TRBD1	TRBV11-2	14	TRBJ1-2	NA	CASSPGTGKYGYTF	TGTGCCAGCAGCCCAGGGACAGGGAAATATGGCTACACCTTC
TRBD2	TRBV7-2	16	TRBJ2-1	NA	CASSSSGLAGYNEQFF	TGTGCCAGCAGCAGCAGTGGACTAGCGGGTTACAATGAGCAGTTCTTC
NA	TRBV7-9	11	TRBJ2-3	NA	CASSLTIKQYF	TGTGCCAGCAGCTTGACTATTAAGCAGTATTTT
NA	TRBV7-2	12	TRBJ2-2	NA	CASSLSDSELFF	TGTGCCAGCAGCTTAAGTGACTCTGAGCTGTTTTTT
TRBD2	TRBV7-2	16	TRBJ2-3	NA	CASSSSSGGETDTQYF	TGTGCCAGCAGCTCGTCTAGCGGGGGGGAAACAGATACGCAGTATTTT
NA	TRBV30	15	TRBJ1-2	NA	CAWRPKGQLNYGYTF	TGTGCCTGGAGGCCCAAGGGACAACTGAACTATGGCTACACCTTC
TRBD1	TRBV11-2	14	TRBJ1-2	NA	CASSLGRTGGGYTF	TGTGCCAGCAGCTTAGGAAGGACAGGGGGTGGCTACACCTTC
NA	TRBV3-1/TRBV3-2	13	TRBJ1-5	NA	CASSQYSNQPQHF	TGTGCCAGCAGCCAGTATAGCAATCAGCCCCAGCATTTT
NA	TRBV19	13	TRBJ2-3	NA	CASIPAGTDTQYF	TGTGCCAGTATCCCAGCGGGCACAGATACGCAGTATTTT
NA	TRBV7-6	18	TRBJ2-1	NA	CASSLAKDSLTSYNEQFF	TGTGCCAGCAGCTTAGCTAAAGACTCCCTAACCTCCTACAATGAGCAGTTCTTC
TRBD2	TRBV10-3	19	TRBJ2-4	NA	CAISANPGLAGGPKNIQYF	TGTGCCATCAGCGCCAATCCGGGACTAGCGGGGGGGCCCAAAAACATTCAGTACTTC
TRBD1	TRBV7-2	14	TRBJ1-2	once	CASSSRTGLYGYTF	TGTGCCAGCAGCTCTCGGACAGGCCTATATGGCTACACCTTC
NA	TRBV2	15	TRBJ2-7	NA	CASSARDIGGYEQYF	TGTGCCAGCAGTGCCCGGGACATTGGGGGCTACGAGCAGTACTTC
NA	TRBV19	17	TRBJ1-1	NA	CASSIGRGEARRTEAFF	TGTGCCAGTAGTATAGGGCGGGGTGAGGCCAGGAGAACTGAAGCTTTCTTT
TRBD1	TRBV5-1	18	TRBJ2-7	NA	CASSLDRGREGFIYEQYF	TGCGCCAGCAGCTTGGACAGGGGGCGCGAGGGTTTTATCTACGAGCAGTACTTC
NA	TRBV9	16	TRBJ1-3	NA	CASSATGTYSGNTIYF	TGTGCCAGCAGCGCGACCGGGACTTACTCTGGAAACACCATATATTTT
TRBD1	TRBV6-4	15	TRBJ2-2	NA	CASRPDRGNTGELFF	TGTGCCAGCAGGCCGGACAGGGGGAACACCGGGGAGCTGTTTTTT
TRBD1	TRBV29-1	13	TRBJ1-2	NA	CSVTTGGAWVYTF	TGCAGCGTCACGACAGGGGGCGCGTGGGTCTACACCTTC